This TCR beta chain comes out of a study of T cell changes during pregnancy in multiple sclerosis. Produced via immunoSEQ multiplex PCR; TCRdb's table is partial and in-frame only. The sample carries tens of thousands of clones, approximately 90% recorded once. Germline CDR1 reads LNHDA; CDR2 reads SQIVND (reference sequence). CDR3 length: 15 amino acids. Trimming took off 3 bases at V and 0 bases at J, with 11 bases between the two ends. The sample here was CD8+ T cells from peripheral blood mononuclear cells, taken in the second trimester of pregnancy. V usage is TRBV19 and J usage is TRBJ1-1, with D possibly TRBD1 on 6 matching bases. The receptor comes from a female donor with multiple sclerosis, enrolled in a pregnancy study. In DNA, the CDR3 is TGTGCCAGTAGTATCCCGGACAGACTGAACACTGAAGCTTTCTTT. It codes for CASSIPDRLNTEAFF.